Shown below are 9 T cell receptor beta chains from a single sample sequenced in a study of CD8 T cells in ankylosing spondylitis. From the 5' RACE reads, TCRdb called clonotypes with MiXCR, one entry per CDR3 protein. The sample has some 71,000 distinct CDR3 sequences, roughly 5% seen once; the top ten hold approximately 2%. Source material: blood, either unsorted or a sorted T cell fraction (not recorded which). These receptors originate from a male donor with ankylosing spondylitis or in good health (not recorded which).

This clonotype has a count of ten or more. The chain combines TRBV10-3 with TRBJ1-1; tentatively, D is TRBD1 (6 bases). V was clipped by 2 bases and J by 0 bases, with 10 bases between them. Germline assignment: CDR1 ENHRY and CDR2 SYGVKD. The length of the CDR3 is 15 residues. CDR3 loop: CAISETGRVNTEAFF. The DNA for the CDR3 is TGTGCCATCAGTGAGACAGGGAGGGTGAACACTGAAGCTTTCTTT.

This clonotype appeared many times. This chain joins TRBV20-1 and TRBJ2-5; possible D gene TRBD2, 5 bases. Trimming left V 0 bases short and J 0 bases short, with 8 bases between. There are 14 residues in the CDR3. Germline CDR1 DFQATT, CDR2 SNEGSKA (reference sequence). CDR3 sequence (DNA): TGCAGTGCTAGAGATACGGGGTACCAAGAGACCCAGTACTTC. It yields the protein CSARDTGYQETQYF.

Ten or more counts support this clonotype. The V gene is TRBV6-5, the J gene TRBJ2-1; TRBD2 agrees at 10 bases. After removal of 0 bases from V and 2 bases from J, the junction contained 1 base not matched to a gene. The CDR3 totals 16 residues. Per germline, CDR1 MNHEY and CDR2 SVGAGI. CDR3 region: CASSYSSGGAYNEQFF. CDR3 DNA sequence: TGTGCCAGCAGTTACTCGAGCGGGGGGGCCTACAATGAGCAGTTCTTC.

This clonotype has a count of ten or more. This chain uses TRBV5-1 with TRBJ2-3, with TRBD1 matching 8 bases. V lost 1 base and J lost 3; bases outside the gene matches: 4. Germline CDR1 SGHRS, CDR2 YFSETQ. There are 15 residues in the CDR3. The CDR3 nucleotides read TGCGCCAGCAGCTTGCGACAGGGGTGGACAGATACGCAGTATTTT. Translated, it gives CASSLRQGWTDTQYF.

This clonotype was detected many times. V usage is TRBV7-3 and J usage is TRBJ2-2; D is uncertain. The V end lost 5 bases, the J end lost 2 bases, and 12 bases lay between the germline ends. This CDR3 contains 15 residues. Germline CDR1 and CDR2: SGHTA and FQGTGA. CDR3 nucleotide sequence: TGTGCCAGCAGCCCCCCCGGACGTAACACCGGGGAGCTGTTTTTT. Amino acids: CASSPPGRNTGELFF.

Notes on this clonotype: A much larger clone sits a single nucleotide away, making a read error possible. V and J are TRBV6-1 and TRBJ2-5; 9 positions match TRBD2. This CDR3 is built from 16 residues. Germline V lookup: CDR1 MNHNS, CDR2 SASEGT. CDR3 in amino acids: CASRGGSGGIIETQHF. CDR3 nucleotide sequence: TGTGCCAGTCGGGGTGGGAGCGGGGGGATCATCGAGACCCAGCACTTC.

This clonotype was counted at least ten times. CDR3: CASSHQQGGRYEQYF. The DNA for the CDR3 is TGTGCCAGCAGCCACCAGCAGGGGGGAAGGTACGAGCAGTACTTC. The rearrangement joins TRBV28 to TRBJ2-7, with a tentative D call TRBD1 (7 bases). The CDR3 contains 15 residues. Germline V lookup: CDR1 MDHEN, CDR2 SYDVKM. Trimming took off 6 bases at V and 4 bases at J, with 19 bases between the two ends. The full variable domain, completed using reference TRBV28 and TRBJ2-7, is DVKVTQSSRYLVKRTGEKVFLECVQDMDHENMFWYRQDPGLGLRLIYFSYDVKMKEKGDIPEGYSVSREKKERFSLILESASTNQTSMYLCASSHQQGGRYEQYFGPGTRLTVT.

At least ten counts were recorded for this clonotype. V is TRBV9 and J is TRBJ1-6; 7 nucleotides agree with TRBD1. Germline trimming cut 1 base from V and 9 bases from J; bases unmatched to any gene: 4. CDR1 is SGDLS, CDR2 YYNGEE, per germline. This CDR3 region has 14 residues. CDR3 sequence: CASSVTGDGSPLHF. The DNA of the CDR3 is TGTGCCAGCAGCGTAACAGGGGATGGTTCACCCCTCCACTTT.

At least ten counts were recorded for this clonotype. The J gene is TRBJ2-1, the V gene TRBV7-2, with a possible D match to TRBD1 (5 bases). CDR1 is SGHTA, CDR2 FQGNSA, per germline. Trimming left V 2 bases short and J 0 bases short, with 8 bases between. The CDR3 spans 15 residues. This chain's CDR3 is CASSLTDSSYNEQFF. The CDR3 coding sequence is TGTGCCAGCAGCTTAACAGACAGCTCCTACAATGAGCAGTTCTTC.